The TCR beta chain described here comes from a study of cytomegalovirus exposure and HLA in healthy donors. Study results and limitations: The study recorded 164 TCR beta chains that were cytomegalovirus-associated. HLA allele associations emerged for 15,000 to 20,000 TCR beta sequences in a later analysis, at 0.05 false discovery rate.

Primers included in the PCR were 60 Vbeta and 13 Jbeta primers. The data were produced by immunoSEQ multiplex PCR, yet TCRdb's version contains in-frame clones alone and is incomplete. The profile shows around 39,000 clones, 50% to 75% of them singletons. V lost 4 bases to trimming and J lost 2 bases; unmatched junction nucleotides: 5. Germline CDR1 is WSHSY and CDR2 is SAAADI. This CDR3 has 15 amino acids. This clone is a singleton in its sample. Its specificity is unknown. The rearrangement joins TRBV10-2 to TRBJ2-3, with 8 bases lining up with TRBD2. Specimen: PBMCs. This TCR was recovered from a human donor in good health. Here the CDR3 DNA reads TGCGCCAGCAGTGGTGTAGCGGGATTCACAGATACGCAGTATTTT. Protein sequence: CASSGVAGFTDTQYF.